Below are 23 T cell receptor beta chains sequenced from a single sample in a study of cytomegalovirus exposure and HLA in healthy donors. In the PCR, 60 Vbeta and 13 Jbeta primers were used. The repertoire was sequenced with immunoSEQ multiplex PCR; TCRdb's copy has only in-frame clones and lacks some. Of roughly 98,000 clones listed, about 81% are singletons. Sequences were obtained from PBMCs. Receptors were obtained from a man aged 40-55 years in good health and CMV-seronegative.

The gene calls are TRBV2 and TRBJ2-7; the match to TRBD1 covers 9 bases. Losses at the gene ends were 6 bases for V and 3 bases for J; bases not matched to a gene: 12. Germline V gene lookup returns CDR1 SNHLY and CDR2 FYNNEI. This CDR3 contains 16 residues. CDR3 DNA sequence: TGTGCCAGCAGCGGACAGGGGCCTAGTCTTATCTACGAGCAGTACTTC. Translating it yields CASSGQGPSLIYEQYF. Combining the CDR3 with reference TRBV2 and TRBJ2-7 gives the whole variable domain EPEVTQTPSHQVTQMGQEVILRCVPISNHLYFYWYRQILGQKVEFLVSFYNNEISEKSEIFDDQFSVERPDGSNFTLKIRSTKLEDSAMYFCASSGQGPSLIYEQYFGPGTRLTVT.

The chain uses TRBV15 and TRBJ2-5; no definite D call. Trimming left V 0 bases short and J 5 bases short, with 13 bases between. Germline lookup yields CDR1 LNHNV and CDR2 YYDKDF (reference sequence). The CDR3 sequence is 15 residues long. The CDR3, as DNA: TGTGCCACCAGCAGAGAGGTAACGGAGACGGAGACCCAGTACTTC. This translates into CATSREVTETETQYF.

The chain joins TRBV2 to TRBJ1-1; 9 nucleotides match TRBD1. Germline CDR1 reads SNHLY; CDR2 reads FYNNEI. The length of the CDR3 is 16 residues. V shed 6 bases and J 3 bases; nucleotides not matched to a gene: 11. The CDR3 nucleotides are TGTGCCAGCAGGACAGGGGGGAGGTTGTCGGACACTGAAGCTTTCTTT. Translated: CASRTGGRLSDTEAFF.

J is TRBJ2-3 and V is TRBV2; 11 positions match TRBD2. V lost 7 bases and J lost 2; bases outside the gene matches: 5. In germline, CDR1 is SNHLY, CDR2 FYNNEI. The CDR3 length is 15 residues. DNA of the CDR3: TGTGCCAGCACAAGACTAGCGGGGATCACAGATACGCAGTATTTT. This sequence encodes CASTRLAGITDTQYF.

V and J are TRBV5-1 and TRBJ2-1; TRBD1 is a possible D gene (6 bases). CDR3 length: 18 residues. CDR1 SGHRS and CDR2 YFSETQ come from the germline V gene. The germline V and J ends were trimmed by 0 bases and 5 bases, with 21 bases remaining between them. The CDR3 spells CASSLEPGAGRAHNEQFF. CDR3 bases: TGCGCCAGCAGCTTGGAGCCAGGGGCAGGACGAGCCCACAATGAGCAGTTCTTC.

In nucleotides, the CDR3 is TGTGCCAGCAGAAGGGACGCGGAGGGCTATAATTCACCCCTCCACTTT. Translation gives CASRRDAEGYNSPLHF. This chain uses TRBV27 with TRBJ1-6; weak D call: TRBD1 (5 bases). The CDR3 length is 16 residues. Trimming pared 6 bases from V and 3 bases from J, leaving 15 bases between. Germline CDR1 reads MNHEY; CDR2 reads SMNVEV (reference sequence).

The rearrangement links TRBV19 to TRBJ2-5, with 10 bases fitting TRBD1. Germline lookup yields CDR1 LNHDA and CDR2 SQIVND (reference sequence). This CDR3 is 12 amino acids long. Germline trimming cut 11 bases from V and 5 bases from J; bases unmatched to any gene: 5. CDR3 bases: TGTGCCGGGGGGACAGGGGAGGAGACCCAGTACTTC. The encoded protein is CAGGTGEETQYF.

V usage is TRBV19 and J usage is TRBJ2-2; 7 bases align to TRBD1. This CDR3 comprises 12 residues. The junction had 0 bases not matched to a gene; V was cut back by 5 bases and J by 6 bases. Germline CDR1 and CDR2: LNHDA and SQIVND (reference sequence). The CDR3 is CASSQGAGELFF. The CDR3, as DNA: TGTGCCAGTAGTCAGGGGGCCGGGGAGCTGTTTTTT.

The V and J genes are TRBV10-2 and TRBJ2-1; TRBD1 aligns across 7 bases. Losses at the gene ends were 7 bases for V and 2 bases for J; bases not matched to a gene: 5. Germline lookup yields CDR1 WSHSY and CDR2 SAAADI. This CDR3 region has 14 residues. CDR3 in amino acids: CASNPDRAYNEQFF. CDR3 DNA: TGCGCCAGCAACCCTGACAGGGCCTACAATGAGCAGTTCTTC.

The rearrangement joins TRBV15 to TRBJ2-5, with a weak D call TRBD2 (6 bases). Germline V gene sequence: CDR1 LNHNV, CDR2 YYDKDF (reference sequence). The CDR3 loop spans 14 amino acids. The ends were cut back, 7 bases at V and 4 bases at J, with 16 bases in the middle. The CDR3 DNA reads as TGTGCCACCAACCCGGGGGAGTCAGGAGAGACCCAGTACTTC. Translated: CATNPGESGETQYF.

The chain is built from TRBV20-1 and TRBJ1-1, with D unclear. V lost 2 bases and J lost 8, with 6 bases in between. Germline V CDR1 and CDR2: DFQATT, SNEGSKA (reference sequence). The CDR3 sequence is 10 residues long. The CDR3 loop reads CSARSREAFF. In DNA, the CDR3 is TGCAGTGCTAGATCCAGGGAAGCTTTCTTT.

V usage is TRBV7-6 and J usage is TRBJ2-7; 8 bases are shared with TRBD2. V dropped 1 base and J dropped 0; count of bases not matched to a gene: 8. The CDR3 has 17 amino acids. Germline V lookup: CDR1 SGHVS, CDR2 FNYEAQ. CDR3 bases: TGTGCCAGCAGCTTAGGGTCACGGGGGGGGCGCTCCTACGAGCAGTACTTC. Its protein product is CASSLGSRGGRSYEQYF.

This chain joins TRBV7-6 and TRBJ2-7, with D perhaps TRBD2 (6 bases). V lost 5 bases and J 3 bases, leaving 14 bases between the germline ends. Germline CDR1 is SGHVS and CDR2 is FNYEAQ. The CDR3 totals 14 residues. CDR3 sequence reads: CASSGEAYNYEQYF. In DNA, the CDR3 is TGTGCCAGCAGCGGGGAGGCATATAACTACGAGCAGTACTTC.

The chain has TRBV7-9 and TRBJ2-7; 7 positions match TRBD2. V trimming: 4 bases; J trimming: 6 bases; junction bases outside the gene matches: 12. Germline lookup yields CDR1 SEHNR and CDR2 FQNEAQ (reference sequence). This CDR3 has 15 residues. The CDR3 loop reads CASSWGGIPQGEQYF. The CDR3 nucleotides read TGTGCCAGCAGCTGGGGGGGTATCCCCCAAGGCGAGCAGTACTTC.

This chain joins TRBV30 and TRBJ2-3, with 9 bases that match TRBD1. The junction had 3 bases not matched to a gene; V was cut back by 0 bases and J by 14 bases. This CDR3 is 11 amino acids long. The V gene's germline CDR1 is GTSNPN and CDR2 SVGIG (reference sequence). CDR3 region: CAWSVGTGLYF. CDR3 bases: TGTGCCTGGAGTGTAGGGACAGGGTTGTATTTT.

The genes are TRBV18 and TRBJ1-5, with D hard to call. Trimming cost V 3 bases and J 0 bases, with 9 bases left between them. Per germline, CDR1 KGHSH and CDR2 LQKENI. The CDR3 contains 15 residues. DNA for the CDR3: TGTGCCAGCTCACCGAAACAGAATAGCAATCAGCCCCAGCATTTT. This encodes CASSPKQNSNQPQHF.

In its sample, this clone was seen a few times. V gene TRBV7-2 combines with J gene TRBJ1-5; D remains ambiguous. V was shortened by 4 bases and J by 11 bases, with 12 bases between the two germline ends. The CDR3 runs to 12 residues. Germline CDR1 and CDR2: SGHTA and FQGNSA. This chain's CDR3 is CASSSPPGSQHF. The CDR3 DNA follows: TGTGCCAGCAGCTCCCCCCCGGGGTCCCAGCATTTT.

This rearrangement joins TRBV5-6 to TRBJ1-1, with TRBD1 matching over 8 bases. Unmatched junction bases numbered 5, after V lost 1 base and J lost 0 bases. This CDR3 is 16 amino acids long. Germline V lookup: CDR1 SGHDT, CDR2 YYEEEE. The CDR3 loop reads CASSLIGQGMNTEAFF. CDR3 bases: TGTGCCAGCAGCTTGATAGGACAGGGAATGAACACTGAAGCTTTCTTT.

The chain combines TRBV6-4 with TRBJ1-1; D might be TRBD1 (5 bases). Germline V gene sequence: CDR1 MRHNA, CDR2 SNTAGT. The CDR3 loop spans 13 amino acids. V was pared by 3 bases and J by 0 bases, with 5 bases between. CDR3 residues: CASSETVNTEAFF. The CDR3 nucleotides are TGTGCCAGCAGTGAGACAGTGAACACTGAAGCTTTCTTT.

The CDR3 DNA sequence: TGTGCCAGCAGTCCCCATAACCGGGACACAGATACGCAGTATTTT. Its protein is CASSPHNRDTDTQYF. The chain links TRBV28 to TRBJ2-3, with D perhaps TRBD2 (5 bases). Germline V gene data show CDR1 as MDHEN and CDR2 as SYDVKM. This CDR3 spans 15 amino acids. The V and J ends lost 5 bases and 2 bases respectively, with 14 bases between them.

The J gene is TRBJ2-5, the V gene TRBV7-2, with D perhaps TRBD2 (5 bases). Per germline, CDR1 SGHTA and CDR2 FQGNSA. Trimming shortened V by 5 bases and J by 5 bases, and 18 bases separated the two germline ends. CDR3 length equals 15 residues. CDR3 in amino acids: CASSHQTRGWETQYF. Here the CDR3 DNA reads TGTGCCAGCAGCCACCAGACTCGGGGATGGGAGACCCAGTACTTC. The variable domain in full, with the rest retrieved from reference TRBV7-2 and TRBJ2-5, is GAGVSQSPSNKVTEKGKDVELRCDPISGHTALYWYRQSLGQGLEFLIYFQGNSAPDKSGLPSDRFSAERTGGSVSTLTIQRTQQEDSAVYLCASSHQTRGWETQYFGPGTRLLVL.

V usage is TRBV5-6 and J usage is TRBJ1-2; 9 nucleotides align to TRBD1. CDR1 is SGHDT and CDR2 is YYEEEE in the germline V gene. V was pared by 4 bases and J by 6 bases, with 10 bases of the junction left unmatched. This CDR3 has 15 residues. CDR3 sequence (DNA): TGTGCCAGCAGCAACGACCGACAGGGGGTTGATGGCTACACCTTC. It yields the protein CASSNDRQGVDGYTF.

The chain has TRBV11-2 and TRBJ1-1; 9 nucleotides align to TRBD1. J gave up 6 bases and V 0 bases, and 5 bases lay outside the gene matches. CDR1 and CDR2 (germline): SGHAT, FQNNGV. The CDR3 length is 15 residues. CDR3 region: CASSLEGTGRSEAFF. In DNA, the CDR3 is TGTGCCAGCAGCTTAGAAGGGACAGGGCGGTCTGAAGCTTTCTTT.